These T cell receptor beta chains were read from a single sample in a study of tumor-infiltrating lymphocytes in primary liver carcinoma. TCRdb ran MiXCR on the multiplex PCR reads and lists one entry per CDR3 protein. Among more than 45,000 distinct CDR3 sequences listed, about 78% were seen once. Sequenced input: liver tumor tissue from sampling region 5. These receptors were collected from a man aged 35-49 years with primary liver carcinoma and hepatitis B virus infection. Both conserved end residues are part of each CDR3. Each record gives: V gene, J gene, D gene, clone size, CDR3 DNA, CDR3 protein. D genes are given only for firm matches. For some rows the clone size is stated as once, few or many, or as a class when expanded; others skip it.

>TRBV6-2/TRBV6-3|TRBJ2-1|TRBD2|many
TGTGCCAGCAGTGACCCACTAGCGGGAGATAGAAATGAGCAGTTCTTC
CASSDPLAGDRNEQFF
>TRBV7-2|TRBJ1-5|.|.
TGTACCAGCAGCTTCGGAGGTCAGCCCCAGCATTTT
CTSSFGGQPQHF
>TRBV29-1|TRBJ2-7|.|.
TGCAGCGCCATGACACTTGGGACTGGCACTCCCTACGAGCAGTACTTC
CSAMTLGTGTPYEQYF
>TRBV29-1|TRBJ2-7|.|.
TGCAGCGATGAAGATCCAGGATGGAGCTCCTACGAGCAATACTTC
CSDEDPGWSSYEQYF
>TRBV28|TRBJ2-5|.|.
TGTGCCAGCAGTCTTACAAGGACGGGAGAGTCCCAGTACTTC
CASSLTRTGESQYF
>TRBV7-9|TRBJ1-4|.|.
TGTGCCGGCAGCTTAGATGGCCAGAATGAAAAACTGTTTTTT
CAGSLDGQNEKLFF
>TRBV29-1|TRBJ2-1|TRBD1|.
TGCAGCATTTGGACAGGGAACTTAAATGGGCACTTCTTC
CSIWTGNLNGHFF
>TRBV4-2|TRBJ1-1|.|.
TGTGCCAGCAGCCAAGAGTTCGTCGGGGGCTGGTCGCTTCCTCCAGTCTTT
CASSQEFVGGWSLPPVF
>TRBV12-3/TRBV12-4|TRBJ2-7|.|.
TGTCCCAGCAGTTTAATGGGGGGCCTAAGACCCTACGAGCAGTACTTT
CPSSLMGGLRPYEQYF
>TRBV12-3/TRBV12-4|TRBJ2-5|TRBD2|.
TGTGCCAGCAAGCGGGAGGTGTGGGAGACCCAGTACTTC
CASKREVWETQYF
>TRBV5-4|TRBJ1-1|.|.
TGTGCCAGTAGCTTGGATGTGGGGAACACTGAAGGTTTCTTT
CASSLDVGNTEGFF
>TRBV4-1|TRBJ1-1|.|.
TGCGCCAGCAGCCAAGATCTACTAAACAGTGAAGCTTTCTTT
CASSQDLLNSEAFF
>TRBV11-2|TRBJ1-6|.|.
TGTGCCAGCAACTATACCCTTGGAGGAAATTCACCCCTCCACTTT
CASNYTLGGNSPLHF
>TRBV12-3/TRBV12-4|TRBJ1-5|.|few
TGTGCCAGCAGCCCCTTCCGGATTGATCAGCCCCAGCATTTT
CASSPFRIDQPQHF
>TRBV4-3|TRBJ2-7|.|.
TGCGCCAGCAGCCAAAATCTGCCCTACGGGCAGCACTTC
CASSQNLPYGQHF
>TRBV6-1|TRBJ2-1|.|.
TGTGCCACCTCGGCGGGGCCGGCCTGCAATGAGCAGTCCTTC
CATSAGPACNEQSF
>TRBV4-2|TRBJ2-7|TRBD1|.
TGTGTCAGCAGCCAAGAAGTTCCGGACAGGGCCCACGAGCAGTACTTC
CVSSQEVPDRAHEQYF
>TRBV29-1|TRBJ1-1|.|.
TGCAGCGTTGCAGGGGACTGGGGGATGAACAATGAAGCCTTCTTT
CSVAGDWGMNNEAFF